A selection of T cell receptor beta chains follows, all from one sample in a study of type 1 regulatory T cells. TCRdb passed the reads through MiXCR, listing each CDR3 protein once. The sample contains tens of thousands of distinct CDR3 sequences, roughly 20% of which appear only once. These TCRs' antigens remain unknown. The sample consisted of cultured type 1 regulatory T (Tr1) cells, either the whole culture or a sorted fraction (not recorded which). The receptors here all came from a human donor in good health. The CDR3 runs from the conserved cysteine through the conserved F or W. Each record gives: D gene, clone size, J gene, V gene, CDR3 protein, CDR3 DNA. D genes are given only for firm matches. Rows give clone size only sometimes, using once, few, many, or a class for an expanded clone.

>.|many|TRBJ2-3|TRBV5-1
CASSLALTTGTQYF
TGCGCCAGCAGCTTGGCCTTGACTACCGGTACGCAGTATTTT
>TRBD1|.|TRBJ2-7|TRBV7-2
CASTGTGALREQYF
TGTGCCAGCACGGGGACAGGGGCCTTACGCGAGCAGTACTTC
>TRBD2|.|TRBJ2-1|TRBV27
CASSLRPRGGVTNEQFF
TGTGCCAGCAGTTTACGCCCTCGGGGGGGAGTAACCAATGAGCAGTTCTTC
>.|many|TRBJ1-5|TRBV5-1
CASSLGQSNQPQHF
TGCGCCAGCAGCTTGGGACAGTCCAATCAGCCCCAGCATTTT
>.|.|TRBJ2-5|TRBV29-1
CSVGGLQETQYF
TGCAGCGTTGGAGGACTACAAGAGACCCAGTACTTC
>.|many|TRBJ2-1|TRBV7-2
CASSDPAGEQFF
TGTGCCAGCAGCGATCCTGCCGGTGAGCAGTTCTTC
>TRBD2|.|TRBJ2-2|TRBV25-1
CASSEGGANTGELFF
TGTGCCAGCAGTGAGGGGGGGGCGAACACCGGGGAGCTGTTTTTT
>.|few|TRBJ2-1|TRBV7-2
CASSLVADHYNEQFF
TGTGCCAGCAGCTTAGTAGCGGATCATTACAATGAGCAGTTCTTC
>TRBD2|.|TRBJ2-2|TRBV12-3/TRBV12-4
CASRRGLAGITGELFF
TGTGCCAGCAGGAGGGGACTAGCGGGAATCACCGGGGAGCTGTTTTTT
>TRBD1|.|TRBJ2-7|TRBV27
CASRGQPYEQYF
TGTGCCAGCAGGGGACAGCCGTACGAGCAGTACTTC
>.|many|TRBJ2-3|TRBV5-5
CASSSLLGAITDTQYF
TGTGCCAGCAGCTCCCTTCTGGGGGCCATCACAGATACGCAGTATTTT
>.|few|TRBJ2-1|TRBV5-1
CASSLSGAQNEQFF
TGCGCCAGCAGCCTTTCCGGGGCACAAAATGAGCAGTTCTTC
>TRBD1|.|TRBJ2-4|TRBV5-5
CASSKIFRDRLAKNIQYF
TGTGCCAGCAGCAAAATTTTCCGGGACAGATTAGCCAAAAACATTCAGTACTTC
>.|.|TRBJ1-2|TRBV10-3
CAISAGARGYTF
TGTGCCATCAGTGCAGGGGCGAGGGGCTACACCTTC
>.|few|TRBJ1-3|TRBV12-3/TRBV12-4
CASGRGPGTIYF
TGTGCCAGTGGAAGAGGGCCTGGCACCATATATTTT
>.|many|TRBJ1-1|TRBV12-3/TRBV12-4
CASSKNGGTEAFF
TGTGCCAGCAGTAAAAACGGGGGGACTGAAGCTTTCTTT
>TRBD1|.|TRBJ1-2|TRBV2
CASTADRVYGYTF
TGTGCCAGCACAGCCGACAGGGTGTATGGCTACACCTTC
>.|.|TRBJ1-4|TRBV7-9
CASSSGEGATNEKLFF
TGTGCCAGCAGCTCCGGAGAGGGAGCAACTAATGAAAAACTGTTTTTT
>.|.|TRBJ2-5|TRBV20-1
CSAPEGAFVGTRYF
TGCAGTGCTCCGGAGGGAGCGTTCGTAGGGACCCGGTACTTC
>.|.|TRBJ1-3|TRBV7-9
CASSSPKVGGGNTIYF
TGTGCCAGCAGCTCACCGAAAGTGGGTGGAGGAAACACCATATATTTT
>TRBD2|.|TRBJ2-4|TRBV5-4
CASSLDLAGPNIQYF
TGTGCCAGCAGCTTGGATCTAGCGGGACCTAACATTCAGTACTTC
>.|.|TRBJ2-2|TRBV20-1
CSAETTFQNTGELFF
TGCAGTGCTGAAACCACCTTTCAGAACACCGGGGAGCTGTTTTTT
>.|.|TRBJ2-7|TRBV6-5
CASSYSQGRGYEQYF
TGTGCCAGCAGTTACTCACAGGGTCGAGGCTACGAGCAGTACTTC
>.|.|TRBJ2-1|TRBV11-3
CASSLSHGYNEQFF
TGTGCCAGCAGCCTAAGTCATGGCTACAATGAGCAGTTCTTC